The TCR beta chain under discussion was sequenced for a study of beta chain features in type 1 diabetes. Overall study findings and caveats: In every one of the four CD4+ subsets, TCRB CDR3s were moderately but significantly shorter in Type 1 diabetes patients. Naive, central memory and regulatory TCRB repertoires appeared more similar among patients than healthy donors.

Trimming stripped 3 bases from V and 1 base from J, with 9 bases between. Germline lookup yields CDR1 SQVTM and CDR2 ANQGSEA. This CDR3 spans 13 amino acids. Sequenced material consisted of expressed TCRB transcripts (all of the isolated RNA was reverse transcribed). Each sample of naive, central memory or regulatory T cells had, on average, around 4 million reads. The repertoire was sequenced with immunoSEQ multiplex PCR; TCRdb's copy has only in-frame clones and lacks some. The sample carries 100,000 to 150,000 clones, roughly a sixth recorded once. This clone was seen more than once but under ten times. What it binds is not known.

Sequencing was performed on central memory CD4+ T cells from blood. The TCR was taken from a man aged 18 to 30 with type 1 diabetes. This chain connects TRBV29-1 to TRBJ1-1, with D perhaps TRBD1 (6 bases). CDR3 sequence reads: CSVESQGNTEAFF. CDR3 sequence (DNA): TGCAGCGTTGAGTCACAGGGGAACACTGAAGCTTTCTTT.